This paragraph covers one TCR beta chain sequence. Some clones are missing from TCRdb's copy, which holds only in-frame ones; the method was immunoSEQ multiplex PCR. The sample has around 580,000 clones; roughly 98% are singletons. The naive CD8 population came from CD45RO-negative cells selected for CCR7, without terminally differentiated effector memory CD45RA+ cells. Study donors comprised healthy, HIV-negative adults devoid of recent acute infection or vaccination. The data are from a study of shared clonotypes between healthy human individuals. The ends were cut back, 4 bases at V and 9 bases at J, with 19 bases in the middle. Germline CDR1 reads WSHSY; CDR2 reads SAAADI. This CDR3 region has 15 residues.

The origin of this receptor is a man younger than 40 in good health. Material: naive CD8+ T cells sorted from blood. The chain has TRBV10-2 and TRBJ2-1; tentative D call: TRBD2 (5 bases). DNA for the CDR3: TGCGCCAGCAGTGCTCCTCCGGGAACGGGCAGTGAGCAGTTCTTC. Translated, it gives CASSAPPGTGSEQFF.